The 22 T cell receptor beta chains given below trace back to one sample, sequenced in a study of post-analysis software for immune sequencing data. Study-level results: Several TRBV segments (TRBV5-6, TRBV5-1 and TRBV20-1 among them) occurred more frequently in patients than in controls.

No antigen has been assigned to these receptors. Prepared TCR beta cDNA libraries contained unique molecular identifiers. TCRdb recomputed calls from the PCR reads with MiXCR, one row per CDR3 protein. The repertoire holds 740,000 or so distinct CDR3 sequences, with approximately 50% as singletons. The sample taken for sequencing was blood. The receptors here all came from a girl aged 5-17 years with multiple sclerosis.

This clonotype was detected once. The gene calls are TRBV6-1 and TRBJ2-1, with D maybe TRBD2 (5 bases). The CDR3 consists of 15 residues. Trimming pared 1 base from V and 3 bases from J, leaving 10 bases between. Germline V gives CDR1 MNHNS, CDR2 SASEGT. For the CDR3, the DNA is TGTGCCAGCAGTGAAGTGTCCGGGATCTACAATGAGCAGTTCTTC. The encoded protein is CASSEVSGIYNEQFF.

The V gene is TRBV7-2, the J gene TRBJ2-3; 8 bases map to TRBD2. V lost 3 bases to trimming and J lost 4 bases; unmatched junction nucleotides: 3. This CDR3 is 14 amino acids long. CDR1 is SGHTA, CDR2 FQGNSA, per germline. This CDR3 is CASSFSGVADTQYF. The CDR3 coding sequence is TGTGCCAGCAGCTTTAGCGGGGTCGCAGATACGCAGTATTTT. Using reference TRBV7-2 and TRBJ2-3 for the parts outside the CDR3, the full variable domain is GAGVSQSPSNKVTEKGKDVELRCDPISGHTALYWYRQSLGQGLEFLIYFQGNSAPDKSGLPSDRFSAERTGGSVSTLTIQRTQQEDSAVYLCASSFSGVADTQYFGPGTRLTVL.

This rearrangement joins TRBV7-6 to TRBJ2-5, with a possible D match to TRBD1 (5 bases). Trimming stripped 5 bases from V and 4 bases from J, with 14 bases between. CDR3 size: 14 residues. Germline CDR1 and CDR2: SGHVS and FNYEAQ. The CDR3 DNA follows: TGTGCCAGCAGCCGAAGTAGTGGGGCAGAGACCCAGTACTTC. Translating it yields CASSRSSGAETQYF.

The V call is TRBV7-9, the J call TRBJ1-5, with D hard to call. V was pared by 5 bases and J by 7 bases, with 9 bases between. This CDR3 spans 12 amino acids. CDR1 is SEHNR and CDR2 is FQNEAQ in the germline V gene (reference sequence). In DNA, the CDR3 is TGTGCCAGCAGCCTCGCGGAACAGCCCCAGCATTTT. Translating it yields CASSLAEQPQHF.

This chain connects TRBV5-1 to TRBJ1-2; 8 bases fit TRBD1. CDR1 and CDR2 (germline): SGHRS, YFSETQ. Losses at the gene ends were 0 bases for V and 4 bases for J; bases not matched to a gene: 5. The CDR3 has 15 amino acids. CDR3 residues: CASSLVPGGSYGYTF. The CDR3 DNA is TGCGCCAGCAGCTTGGTACCAGGGGGCAGCTATGGCTACACCTTC.

The V and J genes are TRBV20-1 and TRBJ2-5, with 10 positions matching TRBD2. With V trimmed by 6 bases and J by 2 bases, 15 bases remained unmatched. The germline CDR1 and CDR2 sequences are DFQATT and SNEGSKA (reference sequence). This CDR3 region has 17 residues. The CDR3: CSAAPSGTSGDQETQYF. CDR3 sequence (DNA): TGCAGTGCCGCCCCAAGCGGAACTAGCGGGGATCAAGAGACCCAGTACTTC.

This clonotype was observed a handful of times. The rearrangement joins TRBV5-1 to TRBJ2-7; TRBD1 matches 9 bases. There are 16 residues in the CDR3. V shed 0 bases and J 2 bases; nucleotides not matched to a gene: 6. Germline V gives CDR1 SGHRS, CDR2 YFSETQ. CDR3 amino acids: CASSLALGDRAYEQYF. The CDR3 coding sequence is TGCGCCAGCAGCTTGGCTCTGGGGGACAGGGCCTACGAGCAGTACTTC.

The J gene is TRBJ1-1, the V gene TRBV12-3 or TRBV12-4; D call uncertain. The CDR3 extends over 14 amino acids. Deletions cut 3 bases from V and 1 base from J, with 9 bases between. The CDR3 here is CASSFVLWNTEAFF. For the CDR3, the DNA is TGTGCCAGCAGTTTCGTTCTTTGGAACACTGAAGCTTTCTTT.

This clonotype was detected only a few times. This chain uses TRBV12-3 or TRBV12-4 with TRBJ1-2; D call uncertain. The germline V and J ends were trimmed by 3 bases and 5 bases, with 10 bases remaining between them. The CDR3 is made up of 13 amino acids. CDR3: CASSFRPVYGYTF. The CDR3 coding sequence is TGTGCCAGCAGTTTCCGGCCAGTGTATGGCTACACCTTC.

Points on this clonotype: Possible read error: a much larger clone is one base away. The genes are TRBV20-1 and TRBJ1-2; D gene unclear. CDR1 is DFQATT, CDR2 SNEGSKA, per germline (reference sequence). This CDR3 has 13 amino acids. CDR3 DNA: TGCGGTGCTAGAGATTTAGCTTCTTATGGCTACACCTTC. Translating gives CGARDLASYGYTF.

This sequence joins TRBV20-1 and TRBJ2-7; the match to TRBD2 covers 14 bases. This CDR3 is 15 amino acids long. Germline CDR1 and CDR2: DFQATT and SNEGSKA (reference sequence). The V and J ends lost 5 bases and 4 bases, in that order; junction bases with no gene match: 7. CDR3 nucleotide sequence: TGCAGTGCTCGACTAGCGGGAGGGCTAGGGTACGAGCAGTACTTC. Translation: CSARLAGGLGYEQYF.

The chain carries TRBV28 and TRBJ2-1; D remains ambiguous. V lost 5 bases, J lost 6 bases, and 11 bases lay in between. The CDR3 covers 13 residues. Germline CDR1 reads MDHEN; CDR2 reads SYDVKM. The CDR3 nucleotides are TGTGCCAGCAGTCCCCCTATGTCCAATGAGCAGTTCTTC. It yields the protein CASSPPMSNEQFF.

CDR3 residues: CASSLAVAGGTDTQYF. In nucleotides, the CDR3 is TGTGCCAGCAGCTTGGCGGTAGCGGGGGGCACAGATACGCAGTATTTT. V and J are TRBV5-5 and TRBJ2-3; 9 bases map to TRBD2. V lost 0 bases, J lost 1 base, and 3 bases stayed unmatched. CDR1 SGHKS and CDR2 YYEKEE come from the germline V gene (reference sequence). There are 16 residues in the CDR3.

This clonotype was recorded only once. This rearrangement joins TRBV25-1 to TRBJ2-1; TRBD2 aligns across 11 bases. This CDR3 comprises 15 residues. V lost 10 bases and J lost 1; bases outside the gene matches: 6. CDR1 is MGHDK, CDR2 SYGVNS, per germline. CDR3: CATGGTSGSYNEQFF. The DNA for the CDR3 is TGTGCCACCGGGGGGACTAGCGGTTCCTACAATGAGCAGTTCTTC.

This clonotype appeared a single time. The rearrangement uses TRBV7-9 and TRBJ2-1; D is perhaps TRBD1 (5 bases). V was shortened by 4 bases and J by 9 bases, with 16 bases between the two germline ends. Germline assignment: CDR1 SEHNR and CDR2 FQNEAQ (reference sequence). The CDR3 covers 14 residues. The CDR3 loop reads CASSSGSAQGEQFF. The CDR3 DNA reads TGTGCCAGCAGCTCCGGGTCCGCCCAGGGTGAGCAGTTCTTC.

V gene TRBV7-9 combines with J gene TRBJ2-5, with a tentative D call TRBD2 (6 bases). Trimming removed 2 bases at V and 5 bases at J, with 18 bases between. This CDR3 contains 16 residues. Germline loops: CDR1 SEHNR, CDR2 FQNEAQ (reference sequence). CDR3 region: CASSLPEGSEGETQYF. Written as DNA, the CDR3 is TGTGCCAGCAGCTTACCCGAGGGTTCGGAGGGGGAGACCCAGTACTTC.

The chain has TRBV12-3 or TRBV12-4 and TRBJ2-7; TRBD1 matches at 7 bases. CDR3 length: 15 residues. Trimming removed 9 bases from V and 2 bases from J; junction bases left unmatched: 13. CDR3 bases: TGTGCCAGTCTCTCCCAACAGGGGACCCCCTACGAGCAGTACTTC. It encodes CASLSQQGTPYEQYF.

J is TRBJ2-7 and V is TRBV10-3, with 13 bases aligning to TRBD2. Looked up from germline, CDR1 is ENHRY and CDR2 is SYGVKD. This CDR3 spans 15 amino acids. The ends lost 5 bases at V and 0 bases at J; junction bases unmatched: 1. DNA for the CDR3: TGTGCCATCAGTTGGACTAGCGGGAGCTCCTACGAGCAGTACTTC. Translating it yields CAISWTSGSSYEQYF.

The chain carries TRBV12-3 or TRBV12-4 and TRBJ1-5, with 12 bases that match TRBD1. J gave up 5 bases and V 5 bases, and 4 bases lay outside the gene matches. This CDR3 spans 15 amino acids. The CDR3 reads CASSGGQGAHQPQHF. For the CDR3, the DNA is TGTGCCAGCAGTGGGGGACAGGGGGCTCATCAGCCCCAGCATTTT.

In DNA form, the CDR3 reads TGCAGTGCACCTGGACTTTCCTCTAACGAGCAGTACTTC. It specifies CSAPGLSSNEQYF. The chain links TRBV20-1 to TRBJ2-7, with D possibly TRBD2 on 5 matching bases. V was shortened by 6 bases and J by 5 bases, with 17 bases between the two germline ends. CDR1 and CDR2 from the germline V gene are DFQATT and SNEGSKA (reference sequence). The CDR3 is 13 amino acids.

This chain uses TRBV7-3 with TRBJ2-3; no firm D call. Germline CDR1 and CDR2: SGHTA and FQGTGA. V lost 4 bases to trimming and J lost 0 bases, with 11 bases between them. The CDR3 spans 15 residues. For the CDR3, the DNA is TGTGCCAGCAGCTCGCTACCTATTAGCACAGATACGCAGTATTTT. Amino acids: CASSSLPISTDTQYF.

DNA of the CDR3: TGCAGCATCCGGGCCTTGGAGGAAAAACTGTTTTTT. This encodes CSIRALEEKLFF. This chain links TRBV29-1 with TRBJ1-4, with D uncertain. The CDR3 totals 12 residues. Germline CDR1 reads SQVTM; CDR2 reads ANQGSEA. V dropped 8 bases and J dropped 8 bases, with 15 bases sitting between them.